These T cell receptor beta chains were read from a single sample in a study of OX40 agonist ivuxolimab in advanced cancers. Measured with immunoSEQ multiplex PCR; TCRdb has only the in-frame clones, and not every one. The sample has fewer than 30,000 clones, more than 60% seen once; the top ten hold about 29%. This material consisted of CD4+ or CD8+ T cells sorted from blood, taken in a trial of the OX40 agonist ivuxolimab. All receptors come from an adult with an advanced solid tumor such as melanoma, head and neck, liver or kidney cancer. Each CDR3 is given with its conserved first and last residue. Fields, in order: clone size, CDR3 length, V gene, J gene, D gene, CDR3 protein, CDR3 DNA. The D gene is left open where the match is weak. Clone size, where shown, is once, few, many, or a class for clones that have expanded.

>.|15|TRBV19|TRBJ1-6|.
CASKIRGSENSPLHF
TGTGCCAGTAAAATTAGAGGATCGGAGAATTCACCCCTCCACTTT
>.|15|TRBV19|TRBJ2-1|TRBD1
CASSRDRGVRNEQFF
TGTGCCAGTAGTAGGGACAGGGGGGTCCGCAATGAGCAGTTCTTC
>.|14|TRBV5-4|TRBJ2-7|TRBD1
CASSLGTGGYEQYF
TGTGCCAGCAGCTTGGGGACAGGGGGCTACGAGCAGTACTTC
>.|10|TRBV11-2|TRBJ2-7|.
CASREDEQYF
TGTGCCAGCAGGGAGGACGAGCAGTACTTC
>.|12|TRBV4-1|TRBJ1-3|.
CASSQGTEAEYF
TGCGCCAGCAGCCAAGGTACCGAGGCGGAATATTTT
>.|12|TRBV7-6|TRBJ2-7|.
CASSLADNEQYF
TGTGCCAGCAGCTTAGCGGATAACGAGCAGTACTTC
>.|15|TRBV11-3|TRBJ2-1|.
CASSPDSSTYNEQFF
TGTGCCAGCAGCCCGGACAGTTCGACCTACAATGAGCAGTTCTTC
>.|13|TRBV10-1|TRBJ2-7|.
CASSESASYEQYF
TGCGCCAGCAGTGAGTCGGCTTCCTACGAGCAGTACTTC
>few|18|TRBV7-9|TRBJ2-1|TRBD2
CASSSPSSSGSSYNEQFF
TGTGCCAGCAGCTCCCCTTCCTCTAGCGGTAGCTCCTACAATGAGCAGTTCTTC
>.|15|TRBV15|TRBJ1-1|.
CATSGVLYKNTEAFF
TGTGCCACCAGCGGAGTCCTCTACAAGAACACTGAAGCTTTCTTT
>.|12|TRBV29-1|TRBJ2-4|TRBD1
CSAQGTGNIQYF
TGCAGCGCACAAGGGACAGGAAACATTCAGTACTTC
>once|18|TRBV11-2|TRBJ2-3|TRBD2
CASSLVREGYRSTDTQYF
TGTGCCAGCAGCTTAGTGCGGGAGGGGTACCGTAGCACAGATACGCAGTATTTT
>.|15|TRBV5-1|TRBJ2-3|.
CASSLVRGSTDTQYF
TGCGCCAGCAGCTTGGTTCGGGGGTCCACAGATACGCAGTATTTT
>.|15|TRBV6-1|TRBJ1-5|.
CASSKGESSNQPQHF
TGTGCCAGCAGTAAGGGTGAGTCTAGCAATCAGCCCCAGCATTTT
>.|18|TRBV25-1|TRBJ2-1|TRBD2
CASSEYLLAGGDGNEQFF
TGTGCCAGCAGTGAATATTTACTAGCGGGAGGAGATGGAAATGAGCAGTTCTTC
>.|16|TRBV30|TRBJ2-1|.
CAWSGTGASPRNEQFF
TGTGCCTGGAGTGGAACCGGGGCCAGTCCCCGCAATGAGCAGTTCTTC
>once|13|TRBV4-2|TRBJ2-5|.
CASSQSLSETQYF
TGTGCCAGCAGCCAAAGTTTGTCGGAGACCCAGTACTTC
>.|14|TRBV7-6|TRBJ1-5|.
CASSPTLGNQPQHF
TGTGCCAGCAGCCCGACACTGGGCAATCAGCCCCAGCATTTT
>.|12|TRBV30|TRBJ2-5|.
CAWKGLLETQYF
TGTGCCTGGAAGGGACTTCTCGAGACCCAGTACTTC
>few|13|TRBV29-1|TRBJ1-2|.
CSVEWVSNYGYTF
TGCAGCGTTGAGTGGGTCTCAAATTATGGCTACACCTTC
>.|13|TRBV2|TRBJ2-1|.
CASSGTYYNEQFF
TGTGCCAGCAGTGGGACATACTACAATGAGCAGTTCTTC
>once|16|TRBV9|TRBJ1-1|TRBD1
CASSAARGQGYTEAFF
TGTGCCAGCAGCGCGGCCCGGGGACAGGGGTACACTGAAGCTTTCTTT
>.|14|TRBV5-6|TRBJ2-7|.
CASSLMSTAYEQYF
TGTGCCAGCAGCTTGATGTCAACAGCCTACGAGCAGTACTTC
>.|16|TRBV4-1|TRBJ2-5|TRBD2
CASSQQGLAGGETQYF
TGCGCCAGCAGCCAGCAAGGACTAGCGGGAGGAGAGACCCAGTACTTC
>.|18|TRBV6-4|TRBJ2-6|TRBD1
CASSDSGTGGPGANVLTF
TGTGCCAGCAGTGACTCCGGGACAGGGGGGCCTGGGGCCAACGTCCTGACTTTC
>.|15|TRBV9|TRBJ2-5|.
CASSAGTEIQETQYF
TGTGCCAGCAGCGCCGGTACAGAGATCCAAGAGACCCAGTACTTC
>.|16|TRBV27|TRBJ2-1|.
CASSLSPGVMDNEQFF
TGTGCCAGCAGTTTATCTCCTGGGGTGATGGATAATGAGCAGTTCTTC
>.|18|TRBV11-2|TRBJ2-2|.
CASSLRLDSRGNTGELFF
TGTGCCAGCAGCTTAAGACTGGACAGTCGTGGGAACACCGGGGAGCTGTTTTTT
>.|13|TRBV2|TRBJ1-1|.
CASSLDSDTEAFF
TGTGCCAGCAGTTTAGACAGTGACACTGAAGCTTTCTTT
>.|16|TRBV4-1|TRBJ2-1|TRBD2
CASSQGTSGSLNEQFF
TGCGCCAGCAGCCAAGGGACTAGCGGGAGTCTCAATGAGCAGTTCTTC
>.|15|TRBV4-1|TRBJ2-7|.
CASSLRDNGPYEQYF
TGCGCCAGCAGCCTCCGGGACAATGGCCCCTACGAGCAGTACTTC
>.|14|TRBV5-1|TRBJ1-1|.
CASSLSSGDTEAFF
TGCGCCAGCAGCTTGAGCTCGGGCGATACTGAAGCTTTCTTT
>once|14|TRBV15|TRBJ2-2|.
CATSRDRNTGELFF
TGTGCCACCAGCAGAGACAGAAACACCGGGGAGCTGTTTTTT
>.|13|TRBV5-1|TRBJ1-1|.
CASSLGTGTEAFF
TGCGCCAGCAGCTTGGGAACCGGGACAGAAGCTTTCTTT